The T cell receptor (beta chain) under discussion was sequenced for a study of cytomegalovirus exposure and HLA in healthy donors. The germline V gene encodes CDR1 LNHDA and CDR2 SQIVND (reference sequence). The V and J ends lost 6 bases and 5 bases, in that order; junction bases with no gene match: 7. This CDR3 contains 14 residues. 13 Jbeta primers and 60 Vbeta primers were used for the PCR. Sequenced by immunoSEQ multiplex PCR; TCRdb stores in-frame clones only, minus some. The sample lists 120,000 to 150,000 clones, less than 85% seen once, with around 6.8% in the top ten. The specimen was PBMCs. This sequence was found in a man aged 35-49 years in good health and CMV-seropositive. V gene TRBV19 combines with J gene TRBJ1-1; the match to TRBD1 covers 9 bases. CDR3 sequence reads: CASRSDRGRTEAFF. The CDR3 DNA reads TGTGCCAGTAGATCGGACAGGGGACGTACTGAAGCTTTCTTT.